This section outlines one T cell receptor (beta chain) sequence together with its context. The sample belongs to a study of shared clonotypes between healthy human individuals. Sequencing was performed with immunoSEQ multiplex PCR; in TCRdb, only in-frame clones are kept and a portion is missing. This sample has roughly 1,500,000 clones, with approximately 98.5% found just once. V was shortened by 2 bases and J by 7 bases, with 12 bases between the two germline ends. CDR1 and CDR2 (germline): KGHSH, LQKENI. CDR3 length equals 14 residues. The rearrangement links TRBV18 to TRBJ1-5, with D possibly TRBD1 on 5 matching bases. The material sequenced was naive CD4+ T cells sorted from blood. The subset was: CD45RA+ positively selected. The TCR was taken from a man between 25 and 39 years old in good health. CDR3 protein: CASSPTQGVQPQHF. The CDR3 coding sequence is TGTGCCAGCTCACCAACGCAGGGTGTCCAGCCCCAGCATTTT.